The clone carrying this T cell receptor (beta chain) was detected a few times. TCRdb re-called the RACE reads with MiXCR, one entry per CDR3 protein. The sample consists of some 57,000 distinct CDR3 sequences, 9.5% to 10% of them appearing once. The data belong to a study of human T cells and chemical hapten exposure. About the study: Recorded diagnoses among the mostly female patients were alopecia areata, totalis or universalis.

Time point given: pre-sensitization, week 0. As to treatment: therapeutic diphenylcyclopropenone sensitization with weekly scalp DPC. Total RNA extraction was carried out from unfractionated whole blood. The receptor's source is a woman aged 25 to 45 with alopecia areata. Some clones in this sample may be carry-over from other donors' samples. The specimen comprised whole blood, sampled in connection with sensitization to the hapten diphenylcyclopropenone (DPC).

As DNA, the CDR3 is TGTGCCAGCAGCCACAGGAGCCGGGACACTGAAGCTTTCTTT. This sequence encodes CASSHRSRDTEAFF. The chain couples TRBV7-3 to TRBJ1-1; TRBD1 is a possible D gene (5 bases). This CDR3 contains 14 residues. The germline CDR1 and CDR2 sequences are SGHTA and FQGTGA. Trimming took off 5 bases at V and 3 bases at J, with 13 bases between the two ends.